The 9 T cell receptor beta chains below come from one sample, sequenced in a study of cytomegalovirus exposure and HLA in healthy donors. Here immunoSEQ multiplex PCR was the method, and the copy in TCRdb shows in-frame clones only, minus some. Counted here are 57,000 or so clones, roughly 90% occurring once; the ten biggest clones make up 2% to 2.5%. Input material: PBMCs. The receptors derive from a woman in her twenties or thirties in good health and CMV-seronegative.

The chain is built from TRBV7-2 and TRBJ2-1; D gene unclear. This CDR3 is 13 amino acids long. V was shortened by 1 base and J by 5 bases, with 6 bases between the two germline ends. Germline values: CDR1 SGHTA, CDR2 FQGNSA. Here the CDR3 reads CASSLGPNNEQFF. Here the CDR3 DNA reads TGTGCCAGCAGCTTAGGGCCGAACAATGAGCAGTTCTTC.

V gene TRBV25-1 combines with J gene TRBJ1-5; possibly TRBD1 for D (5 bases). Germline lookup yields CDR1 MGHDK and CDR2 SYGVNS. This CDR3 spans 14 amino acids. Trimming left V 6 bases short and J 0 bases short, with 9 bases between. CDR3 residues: CASRQGDSNQPQHF. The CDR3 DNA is TGTGCCAGCAGGCAAGGGGATAGCAATCAGCCCCAGCATTTT.

The CDR3 here is CAWTSTGTSTDTQYF. The CDR3 DNA is TGTGCCTGGACCTCGACAGGAACAAGCACAGATACGCAGTATTTT. This chain joins TRBV30 and TRBJ2-3; D possibly corresponds to TRBD1 (6 bases). V lost 4 bases and J 0 bases, leaving 14 bases between the germline ends. There are 15 residues in the CDR3. Per the germline V gene, CDR1 is GTSNPN and CDR2 is SVGIG (reference sequence).

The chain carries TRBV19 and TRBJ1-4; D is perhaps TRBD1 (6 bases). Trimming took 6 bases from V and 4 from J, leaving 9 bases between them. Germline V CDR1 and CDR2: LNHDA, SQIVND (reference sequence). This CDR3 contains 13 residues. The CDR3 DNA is TGTGCCAGTAGGAGGGGGTTTAATGAAAAACTGTTTTTT. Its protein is CASRRGFNEKLFF.

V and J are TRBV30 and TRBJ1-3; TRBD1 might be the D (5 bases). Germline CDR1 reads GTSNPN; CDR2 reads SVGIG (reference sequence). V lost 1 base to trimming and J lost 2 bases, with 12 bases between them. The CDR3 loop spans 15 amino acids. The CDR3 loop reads CAWSGGGGAGNTIYF. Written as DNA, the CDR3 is TGTGCCTGGAGTGGGGGGGGTGGAGCTGGAAACACCATATATTTT.

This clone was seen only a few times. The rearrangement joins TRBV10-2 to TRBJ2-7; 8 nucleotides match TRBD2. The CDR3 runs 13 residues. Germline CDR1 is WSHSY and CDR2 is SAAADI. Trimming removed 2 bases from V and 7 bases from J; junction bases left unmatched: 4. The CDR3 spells CASSEGLAGEQYF. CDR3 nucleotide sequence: TGCGCCAGCAGTGAGGGACTAGCAGGGGAGCAGTACTTC.

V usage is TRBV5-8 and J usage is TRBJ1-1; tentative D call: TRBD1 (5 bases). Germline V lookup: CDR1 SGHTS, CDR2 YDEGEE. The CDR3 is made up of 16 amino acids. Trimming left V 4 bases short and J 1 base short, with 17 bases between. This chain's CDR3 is CASSLLSGVKNTEAFF. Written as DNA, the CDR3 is TGTGCCAGCAGCCTCCTTTCGGGGGTTAAGAACACTGAAGCTTTCTTT.

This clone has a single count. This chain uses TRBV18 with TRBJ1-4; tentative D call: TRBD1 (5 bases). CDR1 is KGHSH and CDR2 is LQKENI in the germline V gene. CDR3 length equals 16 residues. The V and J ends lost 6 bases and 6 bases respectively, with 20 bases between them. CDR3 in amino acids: CASSGGSESQYEKLFF. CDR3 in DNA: TGTGCCAGCTCGGGGGGTTCCGAAAGTCAGTATGAAAAACTGTTTTTT.

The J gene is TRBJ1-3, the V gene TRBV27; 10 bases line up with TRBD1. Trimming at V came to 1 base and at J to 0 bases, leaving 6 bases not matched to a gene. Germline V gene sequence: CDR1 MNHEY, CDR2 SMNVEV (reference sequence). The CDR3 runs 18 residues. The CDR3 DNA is TGTGCCAGCAGTTTATATTGGGACAGGGGCCCCTCTGGAAACACCATATATTTT. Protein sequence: CASSLYWDRGPSGNTIYF.